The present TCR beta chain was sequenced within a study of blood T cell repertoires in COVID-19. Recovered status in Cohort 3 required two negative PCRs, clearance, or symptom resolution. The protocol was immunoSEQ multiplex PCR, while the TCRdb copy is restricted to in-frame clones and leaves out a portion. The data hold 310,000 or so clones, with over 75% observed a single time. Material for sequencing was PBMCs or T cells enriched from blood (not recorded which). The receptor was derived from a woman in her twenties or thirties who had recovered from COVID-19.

DNA of the CDR3: TGTGCCAGCAGCCAGGCCAGGGAGAACACTGAAGCTTTCTTT. This translates into CASSQARENTEAFF. The chain employs TRBV14 and TRBJ1-1; a possible D gene is TRBD1 (5 bases). Per germline, CDR1 SGHDN and CDR2 FVKESK. The V end was cut by 3 bases, the J end by 1 base, with 9 bases between. The CDR3 runs 14 residues.